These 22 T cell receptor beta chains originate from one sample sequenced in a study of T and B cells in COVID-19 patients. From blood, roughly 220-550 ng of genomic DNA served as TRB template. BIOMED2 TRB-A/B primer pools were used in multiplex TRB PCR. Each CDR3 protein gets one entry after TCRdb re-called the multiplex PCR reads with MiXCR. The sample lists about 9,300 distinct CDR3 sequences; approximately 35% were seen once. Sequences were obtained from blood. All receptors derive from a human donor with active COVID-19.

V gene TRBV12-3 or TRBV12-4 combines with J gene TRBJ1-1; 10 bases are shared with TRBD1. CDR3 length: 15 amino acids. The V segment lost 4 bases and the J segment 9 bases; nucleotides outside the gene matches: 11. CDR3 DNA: TGTGCCAGCAGTTCTATGGGGACAGGGGCGTTGAAAGCTTTCTTT. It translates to CASSSMGTGALKAFF.

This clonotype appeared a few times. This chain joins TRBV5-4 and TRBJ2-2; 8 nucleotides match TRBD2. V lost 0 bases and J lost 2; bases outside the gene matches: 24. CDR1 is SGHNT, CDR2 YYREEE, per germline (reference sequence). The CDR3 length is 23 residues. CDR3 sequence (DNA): TGTGCCAGCAGCTTGGGTTGGGGAGATTTATCGATAGCGGGACTTTTTAACACCGGGGAGCTGTTTTTT. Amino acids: CASSLGWGDLSIAGLFNTGELFF.

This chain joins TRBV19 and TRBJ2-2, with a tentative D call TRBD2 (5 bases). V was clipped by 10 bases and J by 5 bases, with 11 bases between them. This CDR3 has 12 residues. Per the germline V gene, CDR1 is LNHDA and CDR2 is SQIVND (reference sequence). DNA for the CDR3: TGTGCCATCCTCAGCGGAACCGGGGAGCTGTTTTTT. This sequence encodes CAILSGTGELFF.

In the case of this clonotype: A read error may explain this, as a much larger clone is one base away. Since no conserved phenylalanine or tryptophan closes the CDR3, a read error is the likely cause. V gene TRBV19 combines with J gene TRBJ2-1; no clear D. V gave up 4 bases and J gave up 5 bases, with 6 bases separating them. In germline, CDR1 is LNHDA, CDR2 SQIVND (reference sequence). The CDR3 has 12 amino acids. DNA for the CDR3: TGTGCCAGTAGTAGCCCCAACAATGAGCAGTTCCTC. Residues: CASSSPNNEQFL.

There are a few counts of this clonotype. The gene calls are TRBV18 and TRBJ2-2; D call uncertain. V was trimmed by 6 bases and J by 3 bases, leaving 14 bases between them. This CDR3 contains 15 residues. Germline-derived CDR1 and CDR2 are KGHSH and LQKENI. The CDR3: CASSRSQPHTGELFF. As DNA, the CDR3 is TGTGCCAGCTCCAGATCCCAACCCCACACCGGGGAGCTGTTTTTT. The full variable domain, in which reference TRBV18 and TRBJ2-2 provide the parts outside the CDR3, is NAGVMQNPRHLVRRRGQEARLRCSPMKGHSHVYWYRQLPEEGLKFMVYLQKENIIDESGMPKERFSAEFPKEGPSILRIQQVVRGDSAAYFCASSRSQPHTGELFFGEGSRLTVL.

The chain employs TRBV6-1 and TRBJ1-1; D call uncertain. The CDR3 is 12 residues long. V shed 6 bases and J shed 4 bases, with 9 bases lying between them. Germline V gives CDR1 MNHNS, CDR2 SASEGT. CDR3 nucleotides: TGTGCCAGCAGGCTAATGACCACTGAAGCTTTCTTT. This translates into CASRLMTTEAFF.

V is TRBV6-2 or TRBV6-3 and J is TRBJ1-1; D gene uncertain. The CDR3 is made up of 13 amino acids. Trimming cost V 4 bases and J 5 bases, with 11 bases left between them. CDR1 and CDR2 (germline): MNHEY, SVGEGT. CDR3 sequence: CASSSTRETEAFF. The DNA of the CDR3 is TGTGCCAGCAGTTCCACCCGGGAAACTGAAGCTTTCTTT.

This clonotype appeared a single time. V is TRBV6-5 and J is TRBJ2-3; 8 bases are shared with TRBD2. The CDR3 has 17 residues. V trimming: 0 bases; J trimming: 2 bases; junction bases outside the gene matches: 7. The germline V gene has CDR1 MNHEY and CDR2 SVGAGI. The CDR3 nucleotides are TGTGCCAGCAGTTACTCCTGGACTAGCTTTATCACAGATACGCAGTATTTT. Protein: CASSYSWTSFITDTQYF.

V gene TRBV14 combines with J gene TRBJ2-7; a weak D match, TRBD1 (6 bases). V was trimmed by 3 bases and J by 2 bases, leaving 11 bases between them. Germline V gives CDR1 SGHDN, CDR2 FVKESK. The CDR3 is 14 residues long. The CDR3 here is CASSHPQGPYEQYF. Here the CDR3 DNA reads TGTGCCAGCAGCCACCCACAGGGTCCCTACGAGCAGTACTTC.

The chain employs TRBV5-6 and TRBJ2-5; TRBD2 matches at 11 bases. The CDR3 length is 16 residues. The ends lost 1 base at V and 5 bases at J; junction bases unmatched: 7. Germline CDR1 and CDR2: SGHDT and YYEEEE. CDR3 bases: TGTGCCAGCAGCTTGAAGACTAGCGGGAATAGTGAGACCCAGTACTTC. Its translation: CASSLKTSGNSETQYF.

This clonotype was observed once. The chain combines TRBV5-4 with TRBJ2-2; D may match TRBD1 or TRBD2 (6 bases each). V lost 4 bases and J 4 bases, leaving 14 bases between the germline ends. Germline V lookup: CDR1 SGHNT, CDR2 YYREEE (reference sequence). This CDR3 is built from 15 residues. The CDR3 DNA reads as TGTGCCAGCAGCCTGGAGGGGGGCCGCACCGGGGAGCTGTTTTTT. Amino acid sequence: CASSLEGGRTGELFF.

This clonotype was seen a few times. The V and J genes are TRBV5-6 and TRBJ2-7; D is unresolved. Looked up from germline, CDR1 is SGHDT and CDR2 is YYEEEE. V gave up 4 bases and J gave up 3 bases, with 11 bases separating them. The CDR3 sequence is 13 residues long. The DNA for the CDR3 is TGTGCCAGCAGCCCTGGATCTAACTACGAGCAGTACTTC. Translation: CASSPGSNYEQYF.

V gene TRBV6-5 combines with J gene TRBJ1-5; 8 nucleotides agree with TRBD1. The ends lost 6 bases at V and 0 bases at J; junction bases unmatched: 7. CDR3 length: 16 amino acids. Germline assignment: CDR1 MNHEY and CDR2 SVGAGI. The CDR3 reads CASSPGQVISNQPQHF. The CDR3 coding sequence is TGTGCCAGCAGCCCGGGACAGGTTATTAGCAATCAGCCCCAGCATTTT.

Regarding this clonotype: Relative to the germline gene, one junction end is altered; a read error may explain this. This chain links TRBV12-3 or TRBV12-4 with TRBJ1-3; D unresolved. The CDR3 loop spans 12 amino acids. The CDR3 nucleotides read TGTGCCAGCAGTCCCCCAAGGAGTTTGATGGATTTT. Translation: CASSPPRSLMDF.

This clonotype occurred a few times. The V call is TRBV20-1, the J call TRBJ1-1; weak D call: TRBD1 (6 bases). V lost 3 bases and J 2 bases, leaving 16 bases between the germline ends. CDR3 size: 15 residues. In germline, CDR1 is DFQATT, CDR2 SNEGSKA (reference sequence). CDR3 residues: CSASSQWTANTEAFF. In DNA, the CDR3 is TGCAGTGCTAGTTCTCAGTGGACAGCCAACACTGAAGCTTTCTTT.

This CDR3 reads CASSLNSVTGELFF. Written as DNA, the CDR3 is TGTGCCAGCAGCTTAAATTCTGTCACCGGGGAGCTGTTTTTT. V usage is TRBV7-2 and J usage is TRBJ2-2; D ambiguous. The germline gives CDR1 SGHTA, CDR2 FQGNSA. Trimming left V 2 bases short and J 4 bases short, with 8 bases between. The CDR3 runs 14 residues.

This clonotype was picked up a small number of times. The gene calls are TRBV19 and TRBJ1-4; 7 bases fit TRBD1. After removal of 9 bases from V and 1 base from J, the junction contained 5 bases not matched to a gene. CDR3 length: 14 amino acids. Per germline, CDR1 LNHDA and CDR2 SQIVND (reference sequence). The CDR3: CASQDRKTNEKLFF. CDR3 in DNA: TGTGCCAGCCAGGACAGGAAAACTAATGAAAAACTGTTTTTT.

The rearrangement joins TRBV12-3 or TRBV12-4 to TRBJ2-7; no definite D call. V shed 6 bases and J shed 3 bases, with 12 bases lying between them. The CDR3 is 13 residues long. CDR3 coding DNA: TGTGCCAGCAGGGTTTCGGCAGGCTACGAGCAGTACTTC. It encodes CASRVSAGYEQYF.

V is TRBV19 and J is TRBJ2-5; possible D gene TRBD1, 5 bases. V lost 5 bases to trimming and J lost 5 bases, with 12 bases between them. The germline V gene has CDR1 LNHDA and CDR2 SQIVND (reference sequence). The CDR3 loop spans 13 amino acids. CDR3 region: CASSAREGETQYF. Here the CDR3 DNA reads TGTGCCAGTAGTGCCAGGGAAGGGGAGACCCAGTACTTC.

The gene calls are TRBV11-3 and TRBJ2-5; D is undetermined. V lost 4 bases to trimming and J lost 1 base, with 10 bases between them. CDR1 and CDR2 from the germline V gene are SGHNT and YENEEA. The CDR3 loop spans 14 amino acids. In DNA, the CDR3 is TGTGCCAGCAGCTCCCAACAAGGCCAAGAGACCCAGTACTTC. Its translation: CASSSQQGQETQYF.

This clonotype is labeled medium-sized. CDR3 DNA: TGTGCCAGCAGTTACTCAACAGCAGATACGCAGTATTTT. It yields the protein CASSYSTADTQYF. The chain has TRBV6-5 and TRBJ2-3; D ambiguous. Germline V gene lookup returns CDR1 MNHEY and CDR2 SVGAGI. This CDR3 is 13 amino acids long. V lost 0 bases and J 4 bases, leaving 5 bases between the germline ends.

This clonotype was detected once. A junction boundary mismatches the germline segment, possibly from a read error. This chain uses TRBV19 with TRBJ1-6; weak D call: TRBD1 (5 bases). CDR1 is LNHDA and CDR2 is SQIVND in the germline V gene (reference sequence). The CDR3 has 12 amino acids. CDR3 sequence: CASSFGGSPVHF. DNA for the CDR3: TGTGCCAGTAGCTTCGGGGGTTCACCCGTCCACTTT. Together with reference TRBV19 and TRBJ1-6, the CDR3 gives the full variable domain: DGGITQSPKYLFRKEGQNVTLSCEQNLNHDAMYWYRQDPGQGLRLIYYSQIVNDFQKGDIAEGYSVSREKKESFPLTVTSAQKNPTAFYLCASSFGGSPVHFGNGTRLTVT.